This T cell receptor (beta chain) was identified during a study of identical twins. Every sampled donor was Caucasian and healthy. The germline V and J ends were trimmed by 0 bases and 4 bases, with 19 bases remaining between them. Germline assignment: CDR1 MNHEY and CDR2 SVGAGI. This CDR3 contains 18 residues. Study-wide points: Out-of-frame alpha sequences common to twins exhibited an excess of low generation probability.

A universal primer site came from template switching; cDNA carried unique molecular identifiers. TCRdb re-called the 5' RACE reads through MiXCR, storing one row per CDR3 protein. The sample lists approximately 210,000 distinct CDR3 sequences, around 10% occurring once. This clonotype was picked up many times. The antigen remains unidentified. Material for sequencing was memory (CD45RO+) T cells sorted from blood. This TCR was sampled from a woman aged 18-29 years in good health. The chain is built from TRBV6-5 and TRBJ2-1; possible D gene TRBD1, 6 bases. In nucleotides, the CDR3 is TGTGCCAGCAGTTACTCGATCACACTTCAGGGGCCGTACAATGAGCAGTTCTTC. The encoded protein is CASSYSITLQGPYNEQFF.